The present T cell receptor (beta chain) was sequenced within a study of T cells after somatic rescue of genetic block. Germline V gives CDR1 SGHRS, CDR2 YFSETQ. This CDR3 spans 15 amino acids. The V and J ends lost 5 bases and 1 base respectively, with 15 bases between them. Produced via immunoSEQ multiplex PCR; TCRdb's table is partial and in-frame only. Of tens of thousands of clones listed, 70% to 90% are singletons. This chain links TRBV5-1 with TRBJ1-1; D possibly corresponds to TRBD1 (6 bases). Sequencing was carried out using peripheral blood mononuclear cells (PBMCs). This receptor was taken from a woman under 30. CDR3 residues: CASSYTGRANTEAFF. CDR3 nucleotides: TGCGCCAGCAGTTATACAGGGAGGGCGAACACTGAAGCTTTCTTT.